This entry lists 30 T cell receptor beta chains sequenced from one sample in a study of cytomegalovirus exposure and HLA in healthy donors. The study ran its PCR with 60 Vbeta and 13 Jbeta primers. Profiled with immunoSEQ multiplex PCR; TCRdb holds only in-frame clones, not every one. The sample yields roughly 180,000 clones, about 86% seen once. The sample taken for sequencing was PBMCs. The receptors here all came from a woman between 18 and 30 years old in good health and CMV-seropositive.

The J gene is TRBJ1-6, the V gene TRBV6-6, with 10 bases fitting TRBD1. This CDR3 is 14 amino acids long. Germline V lookup: CDR1 MNHNY, CDR2 SVGAGI (reference sequence). V trimming: 6 bases; J trimming: 8 bases; junction bases outside the gene matches: 4. CDR3 protein: CASSYGTGDSPLHF. CDR3 DNA sequence: TGTGCCAGCAGCTATGGGACAGGGGATTCACCCCTCCACTTT.

V usage is TRBV19 and J usage is TRBJ2-1; tentative D call: TRBD2 (5 bases). From germline, CDR1 is LNHDA and CDR2 SQIVND (reference sequence). This CDR3 is built from 14 residues. Trimming removed 10 bases at V and 6 bases at J, with 19 bases between. The CDR3 here is CATQTRTRGNEQFF. For the CDR3, the DNA is TGTGCCACCCAAACCCGAACCCGGGGCAATGAGCAGTTCTTC.

This chain connects TRBV9 to TRBJ1-3, with TRBD1 matching 7 bases. With 3 bases clipped from V and 0 bases from J, the junction kept 9 bases outside the gene matches. CDR1 is SGDLS and CDR2 is YYNGEE in the germline V gene. CDR3 length equals 17 residues. DNA for the CDR3: TGTGCCAGCAGCGGATTACAGGGGATGTCCTCTGGAAACACCATATATTTT. As protein: CASSGLQGMSSGNTIYF.

The rearrangement links TRBV6-1 to TRBJ1-1; D unclear. This CDR3 comprises 12 residues. CDR1 and CDR2 from the germline V gene are MNHNS and SASEGT. Trimming cost V 2 bases and J 3 bases, with 4 bases left between them. CDR3 DNA: TGTGCCAGCAGTGAAAGCTACACTGAAGCTTTCTTT. Encoded protein: CASSESYTEAFF.

The V gene is TRBV5-1, the J gene TRBJ1-2, with TRBD1 matching over 9 bases. CDR1 and CDR2 (germline): SGHRS, YFSETQ. The CDR3 sequence is 14 residues long. V shed 5 bases, J shed 7 bases, and the junction held 9 bases outside the gene matches. For the CDR3, the DNA is TGCGCCAGCAGACCCGGGACAGGGAAGGGTGGCTACACCTTC. Translating it yields CASRPGTGKGGYTF.

V usage is TRBV11-3 and J usage is TRBJ2-5; TRBD2 matches at 15 bases. V was pared by 4 bases and J by 1 base, with 10 bases of the junction left unmatched. Per germline, CDR1 SGHNT and CDR2 YENEEA. CDR3 length: 19 residues. CDR3 in amino acids: CASSYWVGTSGGIQETQYF. The CDR3 coding sequence is TGTGCCAGCAGCTATTGGGTGGGGACTAGCGGGGGGATCCAAGAGACCCAGTACTTC. The whole variable domain, remainder taken from reference TRBV11-3 and TRBJ2-5, is EAGVVQSPRYKIIEKKQPVAFWCNPISGHNTLYWYLQNLGQGPELLIRYENEEAVDDSQLPKDRFSAERLKGVDSTLKIQPAELGDSAVYLCASSYWVGTSGGIQETQYFGPGTRLLVL.

This clone was recorded only once. The chain recombines TRBV6-1 with TRBJ1-1; no firm D call. Germline V gene data show CDR1 as MNHNS and CDR2 as SASEGT. The CDR3 contains 11 residues. Trimming shortened V by 6 bases and J by 8 bases, and 10 bases separated the two germline ends. CDR3 sequence: CASSLDLEAFF. The CDR3 nucleotides are TGTGCCAGCAGCCTTGACTTGGAAGCTTTCTTT.

This chain uses TRBV7-9 with TRBJ1-2, with D unclear. This CDR3 is built from 11 residues. V was clipped by 5 bases and J by 4 bases, with 5 bases between them. The V gene's germline CDR1 is SEHNR and CDR2 FQNEAQ (reference sequence). CDR3 loop: CASSPRYGYTF. CDR3 bases: TGTGCCAGCAGCCCCCGCTATGGCTACACCTTC.

The chain is built from TRBV29-1 and TRBJ2-3, with no clear D. The CDR3 is 13 residues long. Germline-derived CDR1 and CDR2 are SQVTM and ANQGSEA. V lost 6 bases, J lost 3 bases, and 13 bases lay in between. The CDR3 is CSVGWAQTDTQYF. In DNA form, the CDR3 reads TGCAGCGTCGGTTGGGCCCAAACAGATACGCAGTATTTT.

The genes are TRBV28 and TRBJ2-7; 8 nucleotides match TRBD2. V trimming: 1 base; J trimming: 7 bases; junction bases outside the gene matches: 9. The CDR3 consists of 15 residues. Germline V lookup: CDR1 MDHEN, CDR2 SYDVKM. As DNA, the CDR3 is TGTGCCAGCAGTTTATATGCAGCGGGGGCACAAGAGCAGTACTTC. Residues: CASSLYAAGAQEQYF. Combining the CDR3 with reference TRBV28 and TRBJ2-7 gives the whole variable domain DVKVTQSSRYLVKRTGEKVFLECVQDMDHENMFWYRQDPGLGLRLIYFSYDVKMKEKGDIPEGYSVSREKKERFSLILESASTNQTSMYLCASSLYAAGAQEQYFGPGTRLTVT.

The J gene is TRBJ2-2, the V gene TRBV4-2; D may be TRBD1 (5 bases). Deletions cut 2 bases from V and 3 bases from J, with 7 bases between. Germline loops: CDR1 LGHNA, CDR2 YNFKEQ. The CDR3 sequence is 14 residues long. The DNA for the CDR3 is TGTGCCAGCAGCCAACAGGGTGACACCGGGGAGCTGTTTTTT. It codes for CASSQQGDTGELFF.

CDR3 sequence reads: CASSALAGANVLTF. In DNA form, the CDR3 reads TGTGCCAGCAGCGCGCTTGCTGGGGCCAACGTCCTGACTTTC. The rearrangement uses TRBV6-1 and TRBJ2-6; D uncertain. Trimming left V 6 bases short and J 2 bases short, with 8 bases between. Germline CDR1 is MNHNS and CDR2 is SASEGT. The CDR3 is 14 residues long.

CDR3 amino acids: CASSSGPSRYGYTF. The CDR3 DNA reads as TGTGCCAGCAGCTCAGGTCCCTCCCGCTATGGCTACACCTTC. V and J are TRBV11-3 and TRBJ1-2; D remains ambiguous. This CDR3 is built from 14 residues. V was cut by 4 bases and J by 4 bases, with 13 bases left in between. Germline values: CDR1 SGHNT, CDR2 YENEEA.

The rearrangement links TRBV4-3 to TRBJ1-5; D gene unclear. Germline CDR1 LGHNA, CDR2 YSLEER. The CDR3 has 14 residues. Deletions cut 0 bases from V and 4 bases from J, with 7 bases between. The CDR3, as DNA: TGCGCCAGCAGCCAAGAAGCGGCAAATCAGCCCCAGCATTTT. Translation gives CASSQEAANQPQHF.

This chain joins TRBV25-1 and TRBJ1-3; D unresolved. The germline CDR1 and CDR2 sequences are MGHDK and SYGVNS. V lost 0 bases to trimming and J lost 0 bases, with 6 bases between them. The CDR3 sequence is 15 residues long. CDR3 region: CASSEYRGSGNTIYF. Here the CDR3 DNA reads TGTGCCAGCAGTGAATATCGGGGCTCTGGAAACACCATATATTTT.

V is TRBV7-6 and J is TRBJ2-1; 8 bases are shared with TRBD1. Per germline, CDR1 SGHVS and CDR2 FNYEAQ. This CDR3 contains 16 residues. Trimming took 5 bases from V and 0 from J; bases not matched to a gene: 6. Here the CDR3 reads CASSLRTGSSYNEQFF. CDR3 sequence (DNA): TGTGCCAGCAGCCTCCGGACAGGGAGCTCCTACAATGAGCAGTTCTTC.

The chain is built from TRBV29-1 and TRBJ1-2; D call uncertain. CDR1 is SQVTM, CDR2 ANQGSEA, per germline. The CDR3 runs to 11 residues. V was pared by 3 bases and J by 5 bases, with 7 bases between. For the CDR3, the DNA is TGCAGCGTTGATCGCGAGTATGGCTACACCTTC. Protein sequence: CSVDREYGYTF.

This clone has just a few counts. The rearrangement links TRBV4-2 to TRBJ2-3, with 14 nucleotides matching TRBD2. Germline trimming cut 2 bases from V and 2 bases from J; bases unmatched to any gene: 18. Germline CDR1 LGHNA, CDR2 YNFKEQ. The CDR3 length is 22 residues. In DNA form, the CDR3 reads TGTGCCAGCAGCCAATGGGCAGCGGACCCCGGGACTAGCGGGGGATCCACAGATACGCAGTATTTT. This translates into CASSQWAADPGTSGGSTDTQYF.

The chain has TRBV5-5 and TRBJ2-5, with D maybe TRBD2 (5 bases). This CDR3 region has 14 residues. Germline V gene data show CDR1 as SGHKS and CDR2 as YYEKEE (reference sequence). The V gene lost 2 bases and the J gene lost 4 bases, with 12 bases spanning the gap. The CDR3 nucleotides are TGTGCCAGCAGCTTACCCGTAGGAGGAGAGACCCAGTACTTC. This translates into CASSLPVGGETQYF.

V and J are TRBV29-1 and TRBJ2-1; TRBD2 aligns across 8 bases. The trim removed 3 bases at V and 0 bases at J, leaving 7 bases unmatched. The V gene's germline CDR1 is SQVTM and CDR2 ANQGSEA. CDR3 size: 16 residues. The CDR3 DNA is TGCAGCGTTGAGATAGCGGGGACCCTCTCCTACAATGAGCAGTTCTTC. It encodes CSVEIAGTLSYNEQFF.

This chain's CDR3 is CASSHAEDEQYF. CDR3 DNA: TGTGCCAGCAGCCACGCAGAGGACGAGCAGTACTTC. The genes are TRBV6-6 and TRBJ2-7; D is uncertain. The V end lost 6 bases, the J end lost 5 bases, and 11 bases lay between the germline ends. Germline assignment: CDR1 MNHNY and CDR2 SVGAGI (reference sequence). There are 12 residues in the CDR3.

V is TRBV5-1 and J is TRBJ2-3, with D maybe TRBD2 (5 bases). Germline V lookup: CDR1 SGHRS, CDR2 YFSETQ. This CDR3 spans 14 amino acids. V was cut by 2 bases and J by 5 bases, with 12 bases left in between. CDR3 loop: CASSLYRGKDTQYF. The CDR3 nucleotides are TGCGCCAGCAGCTTATATCGGGGAAAAGATACGCAGTATTTT.

This chain links TRBV2 with TRBJ1-5; D possibly corresponds to TRBD1 (6 bases). Germline CDR1 reads SNHLY; CDR2 reads FYNNEI. The V end lost 6 bases, the J end lost 0 bases, and 12 bases lay between the germline ends. The CDR3 sequence is 15 residues long. CDR3 in amino acids: CASRRTAYSNQPQHF. The CDR3 region has the DNA TGTGCCAGCAGGAGGACAGCGTATAGCAATCAGCCCCAGCATTTT.

This clone appeared a few times. The chain is built from TRBV11-2 and TRBJ2-3; maybe TRBD2 (5 bases). The CDR3 is made up of 15 amino acids. Germline CDR1 is SGHAT and CDR2 is FQNNGV. Trimming took 4 bases from V and 6 from J, leaving 17 bases between them. Written as DNA, the CDR3 is TGTGCCAGCAGCTCGGGCCTTAGACCGGGGGATACGCAGTATTTT. It is translated as CASSSGLRPGDTQYF.

The rearrangement uses TRBV2 and TRBJ2-5; D perhaps matches TRBD2 (7 bases). Trimming stripped 6 bases from V and 6 bases from J, with 17 bases between. The CDR3 covers 14 residues. Germline V lookup: CDR1 SNHLY, CDR2 FYNNEI. CDR3 in amino acids: CASSYRDYEQTQYF. DNA of the CDR3: TGTGCCAGCAGCTACAGGGACTACGAACAGACCCAGTACTTC.

The chain carries TRBV18 and TRBJ1-1; TRBD1 is a possible D gene (6 bases). V was trimmed by 5 bases and J by 1 base, leaving 8 bases between them. Germline-derived CDR1 and CDR2 are KGHSH and LQKENI. The CDR3 has 13 residues. The CDR3 DNA reads as TGTGCCAGCTCAGAGGGACAGAACACTGAAGCTTTCTTT. Amino acids: CASSEGQNTEAFF.

The chain has TRBV27 and TRBJ2-2; TRBD2 aligns across 12 bases. Per the germline V gene, CDR1 is MNHEY and CDR2 is SMNVEV (reference sequence). J lost 1 base, V lost 5 bases, and 5 bases had no gene match. The CDR3 totals 17 residues. The CDR3 DNA is TGTGCCAGCAGTGTGACTAGCGGGGGCATGAACACCGGGGAGCTGTTTTTT. Amino acids: CASSVTSGGMNTGELFF.

This clone was seen more than once but under ten times. The rearrangement joins TRBV6-5 to TRBJ1-2; possibly TRBD1 for D (5 bases). Germline CDR1 reads MNHEY; CDR2 reads SVGAGI. Trimming shortened V by 2 bases and J by 1 base, and 8 bases separated the two germline ends. This CDR3 contains 14 residues. The CDR3 region has the DNA TGTGCCAGCAGTTACGGAAGGGGTAACTATGGCTACACCTTC. It is translated as CASSYGRGNYGYTF.

The chain links TRBV30 to TRBJ2-3, with 10 positions matching TRBD2. The CDR3 loop spans 15 amino acids. J was trimmed by 4 bases and V by 2 bases; bases with no gene match: 6. Germline-derived CDR1 and CDR2 are GTSNPN and SVGIG (reference sequence). This CDR3 is CAWSSGSGGADTQYF. The CDR3 DNA reads TGTGCCTGGAGTTCGGGAAGCGGGGGGGCAGATACGCAGTATTTT.

V usage is TRBV6-5 and J usage is TRBJ2-3; 10 bases fit TRBD1. The V gene end was trimmed by 2 bases and the J gene end by 13 bases; junction bases not matched to a gene: 6. CDR1 MNHEY and CDR2 SVGAGI come from the germline V gene. CDR3 length: 13 amino acids. DNA of the CDR3: TGTGCCAGCAGTTACAATCCGGGGACAGGGGAGTATTTT. This codes for CASSYNPGTGEYF.